Listed here are 19 T cell receptor beta chains from one sample, sequenced in a study of T cell clonality in common variable immunodeficiency. Assay used: immunoSEQ multiplex PCR; TCRdb lists only in-frame clones, some missing. Singletons are absent from the sample, which has over 50,000 clones. The sample comprised peripheral blood mononuclear cells. The source is a person between 18 and 75 years old in good health.

At least ten counts were recorded for this clone. The read stops 3 residues short of the end of the CDR3; the missing end is completed from the germline J gene. This chain connects TRBV2 to TRBJ1-4; tentatively, D is TRBD1 (5 bases). V was clipped by 8 bases and J by 8 bases, with 18 bases between them. The germline gives CDR1 SNHLY, CDR2 FYNNEI. The CDR3 loop spans 14 amino acids. CDR3 DNA, as far as it was read: TGTGCCAGCCAAATGCAGGGTATTTGGGAAAAA. Encoded protein: CASQMQGIWEK. The full-length CDR3 reads as CASQMQGIWEKLFF.

This clone occurred many times. The sequence runs out 3 residues before the end of the CDR3; the remainder is reconstructed from the germline J gene. The chain has TRBV20-1 and TRBJ2-1; D might be TRBD2 (7 bases). Germline lookup yields CDR1 DFQATT and CDR2 SNEGSKA (reference sequence). V dropped 5 bases and J dropped 2 bases, with 13 bases sitting between them. This CDR3 spans 14 amino acids. The CDR3 DNA, read in part, is TGCAGTGCTGGGGGGGGGCCCGCCTACAATGAG. Translating gives CSAGGGPAYNE. The whole CDR3 sequence reads CSAGGGPAYNEQFF.

This clone was recorded at least ten times. Read data end 3 residues before the CDR3 end; the end is taken from the germline J gene. The chain carries TRBV5-1 and TRBJ1-1; 8 positions agree with TRBD1. Germline assignment: CDR1 SGHRS and CDR2 YFSETQ. The V and J ends lost 0 bases and 4 bases, in that order; junction bases with no gene match: 2. The CDR3 has 14 residues. The DNA read from the CDR3 is TGCGCCAGCAGCTTGGAAACAGGGGGCACTGAA. Amino acids: CASSLETGGTE. The whole CDR3 sequence is CASSLETGGTEAFF.

This clone was counted at least ten times. The read gets to within 3 residues of the CDR3 end, and the germline J gene fills in the rest. The rearrangement joins TRBV20-1 to TRBJ1-2; weak D call: TRBD1 (6 bases). V was trimmed by 6 bases and J by 2 bases, leaving 13 bases between them. The CDR3 consists of 13 residues. The germline V gene has CDR1 DFQATT and CDR2 SNEGSKA (reference sequence). The sequenced CDR3 bases are TGCAGTGCCTTTACTCAGGGGAACTATGGC. It is translated as CSAFTQGNYG. The full CDR3 protein reads CSAFTQGNYGYTF.

The sample holds many counts of this clone. From the germline J gene comes the end of the CDR3, since the read stops 3 residues before it. The chain couples TRBV30 to TRBJ2-5; D might be TRBD2 (5 bases). Germline V gene data show CDR1 as GTSNPN and CDR2 as SVGIG (reference sequence). V was trimmed by 0 bases and J by 1 base, leaving 12 bases between them. CDR3 length equals 15 residues. The CDR3 DNA, read in part, is TGTGCCTGGAGTGTACTAGGCAGACTCCAAGAGACC. Encoded protein: CAWSVLGRLQET. From start to end, the CDR3 is CAWSVLGRLQETQYF.

This clone was observed at least ten times. CDR3 DNA, as far as it was read: TGTGCCAGCTCACCACCGTCCAGGGCTCGACTAGCGGGCACCGGGGAG. Its translation: CASSPPSRARLAGTGE. The entire CDR3 protein reads CASSPPSRARLAGTGELFF. The genes are TRBV18 and TRBJ2-2; 10 nucleotides match TRBD2. Coverage ceases 3 residues before the CDR3 finishes, and the germline J gene fills in the end. Per the germline V gene, CDR1 is KGHSH and CDR2 is LQKENI. After removal of 0 bases from V and 4 bases from J, the junction contained 11 bases not matched to a gene. This CDR3 is 19 amino acids long.

This clone was recorded at least ten times. The read ends 3 residues early relative to the CDR3; the germline J gene fills the gap. This sequence joins TRBV5-4 and TRBJ2-3, with TRBD1 matching 7 bases. The CDR3 extends over 13 amino acids. CDR1 is SGHNT, CDR2 YYREEE, per germline (reference sequence). Partial CDR3 DNA: TGTGCCAGCACCCTAGGGGGCAGGGAGACG. Its protein product is CASTLGGRET. The CDR3 as a whole reads CASTLGGRETQYF.

Only a few counts were recorded for this clone. Sequencing ends 3 residues short of the CDR3 end; the germline J gene provides the rest. The chain carries TRBV20-1 and TRBJ1-1, with 12 bases aligning to TRBD1. This CDR3 has 15 residues. CDR1 DFQATT and CDR2 SNEGSKA come from the germline V gene (reference sequence). V was pared by 1 base and J by 5 bases, with 5 bases of the junction left unmatched. CDR3 sequence reads: CSARAGDRGRTEAFF. CDR3 DNA, as far as it was read: TGCAGTGCTAGAGCGGGGGACAGGGGGCGAACTGAA.

The table lists this clone with many counts. With the read ending 3 residues before the CDR3 end, the germline J gene is used to fill in that end. The chain links TRBV14 to TRBJ2-2; the match to TRBD2 covers 7 bases. Germline V CDR1 and CDR2: SGHDN, FVKESK. Losses at the gene ends were 1 base for V and 0 bases for J; bases not matched to a gene: 2. The CDR3 totals 16 residues. The CDR3 DNA, read in part, is TGTGCCAGCAGCCAAGGTCGGGGGGCGAACACCGGGGAG. Translation: CASSQGRGANTGE. The CDR3 as a whole reads CASSQGRGANTGELFF.

Incomplete CDR3 DNA: TGTGCCAGCAGCGACATCGGGCAGGGAGGCTACGAC. Encoded protein: CASSDIGQGGYD. Given in full, the CDR3 is CASSDIGQGGYDYTF. The chain combines TRBV7-9 with TRBJ1-2, with D possibly matching TRBD1 (5 bases). The observed sequence ends 3 residues before the CDR3 terminus, with the missing tail filled in from the germline J gene. Germline values: CDR1 SEHNR, CDR2 FQNEAQ (reference sequence). This CDR3 comprises 15 residues.

The table lists this clone with a few counts. The read stops 3 residues short of the end of the CDR3; the missing end is completed from the germline J gene. V is TRBV20-1 and J is TRBJ2-3, with 8 positions matching TRBD1. Per germline, CDR1 DFQATT and CDR2 SNEGSKA (reference sequence). This CDR3 spans 13 amino acids. The sequenced CDR3 bases are TGCAGTGCTTGGACAGGGTCCAATCAGCCG. It encodes CSAWTGSNQP. The entire CDR3 protein is CSAWTGSNQPQYF.

Notes on this clone: A much more abundant neighbour one base away suggests this may be a read error. The read terminates 3 residues before the CDR3 end, so the remaining end is supplied by the germline J gene. The gene calls are TRBV7-3 and TRBJ2-1; TRBD2 matches at 7 bases. This CDR3 is 13 amino acids long. Germline-derived CDR1 and CDR2 are SGHTA and FQGTGA. CDR3 residues: CSSSSTSHNEQFF. The part of the CDR3 DNA that was read is TGTTCCAGCAGCTCGACTAGCCACAATGAG.

This clone was observed many times. The CDR3 is cut off 3 residues early in the read; its end comes from the germline J gene. This chain links TRBV12-5 with TRBJ1-3, with no clear D. The germline CDR1 and CDR2 sequences are LGHNT and FRNRAP. This CDR3 contains 14 residues. V lost 5 bases and J lost 2, with 10 bases in between. CDR3 loop: CASGPTGPGNTIYF. The CDR3 DNA, read in part, is TGTGCTAGTGGTCCCACTGGGCCTGGAAACACC.

This clone was counted only a few times. Read data end 3 residues before the CDR3 end; the end is taken from the germline J gene. V usage is TRBV7-2 and J usage is TRBJ1-5; D is undetermined. Trimming removed 5 bases at V and 4 bases at J, with 15 bases between. The CDR3 is 15 residues long. Germline-derived CDR1 and CDR2 are SGHTA and FQGNSA. CDR3 amino acids: CASSPTTSLNQPQHF. CDR3 bases read: TGTGCCAGCAGCCCCACGACATCTCTTAATCAGCCC.

In this sample, this clone turned up many times. Sequencing ends 3 residues short of the CDR3 end; the germline J gene provides the rest. This chain links TRBV5-1 with TRBJ2-7; D may be TRBD1 or TRBD2 (5 bases each). There are 14 residues in the CDR3. Trimming shortened V by 2 bases and J by 0 bases, and 9 bases separated the two germline ends. Germline CDR1 is SGHRS and CDR2 is YFSETQ. The part of the CDR3 DNA that was read is TGCGCCAGCAGCTTCGAGGGGCACTCCTACGAG. This gives the protein CASSFEGHSYE. The CDR3 in full is CASSFEGHSYEQYF.

This clone appeared many times. Read coverage stops 3 residues before the CDR3 terminus; the germline J gene supplies the remainder. This chain links TRBV19 with TRBJ2-3, with 12 nucleotides matching TRBD1. The J segment lost 8 bases and the V segment lost 4 bases, leaving 10 bases of the junction unmatched. Germline V CDR1 and CDR2: LNHDA, SQIVND (reference sequence). The length of the CDR3 is 16 residues. The part of the CDR3 DNA that was read is TGTGCCAGTAGTACGGGACAGGGGGCGGCGAGGGGTACG. It is translated as CASSTGQGAARGT. The entire CDR3 is CASSTGQGAARGTQYF.

This clone was found many times. The missing CDR3 end, 3 residues past where the read stops, is filled in from the germline J gene. This rearrangement joins TRBV5-1 to TRBJ2-7; the D gene is possibly TRBD2 (6 bases). The V end was cut by 4 bases, the J end by 6 bases, with 17 bases between. The CDR3 runs 14 residues. Germline CDR1 and CDR2: SGHRS and YFSETQ. The CDR3 region is CASSRAGGFSEQYF. CDR3 DNA (partial): TGCGCCAGCAGCAGGGCCGGAGGGTTCAGCGAG. The entire variable domain, with the rest obtained from reference TRBV5-1 and TRBJ2-7, is as follows: KAGVTQTPRYLIKTRGQQVTLSCSPISGHRSVSWYQQTPGQGLQFLFEYFSETQRNKGNFPGRFSGRQFSNSRSEMNVSTLELGDSALYLCASSRAGGFSEQYFGPGTRLTVT.

As regards this clone: Sequencing ends 3 residues short of the CDR3 end; the germline J gene provides the rest. This rearrangement joins TRBV7-9 to TRBJ1-2, with unresolved D. In germline, CDR1 is SEHNR, CDR2 FQNEAQ (reference sequence). V lost 4 bases and J 3 bases, leaving 15 bases between the germline ends. This CDR3 is 15 amino acids long. CDR3 amino acids: CASSSVIEKYYGYTF. The CDR3 DNA, read in part, is TGTGCCAGCAGCTCGGTAATAGAGAAATACTATGGC. The entire variable domain, with the rest obtained from reference TRBV7-9 and TRBJ1-2, is as follows: DTGVSQNPRHKITKRGQNVTFRCDPISEHNRLYWYRQTLGQGPEFLTYFQNEAQLEKSRLLSDRFSAERPKGSFSTLEIQRTEQGDSAMYLCASSSVIEKYYGYTFGSGTRLTVV.

This clone was found many times. The CDR3 goes on 3 residues after the read ends, and that part is filled in from the germline J gene. The same CDR3 also results from other DNA sequences found in this sample. The chain couples TRBV20-1 to TRBJ1-2, with D possibly TRBD1 on 5 matching bases. The V end lost 3 bases, the J end lost 1 base, and 9 bases lay between the germline ends. The CDR3 consists of 13 residues. CDR1 and CDR2 (germline): DFQATT, SNEGSKA (reference sequence). Incomplete CDR3 DNA: TGCAGTGCTAGGCAGGGACTTAACTATGGC. As protein: CSARQGLNYG. The whole CDR3 protein reads CSARQGLNYGYTF.